This TCR beta chain was identified during a study of cytomegalovirus exposure and HLA in healthy donors. General study findings and limits: In a later analysis, common viral pathogens appeared linked to several of the most significant clusters. TCR beta sequences numbering fewer than 20,000 were associated with HLA alleles at 0.05 false discovery rate in a later analysis. Most of the CMV-associated TCR beta chains (in a later analysis) appeared to be HLA-restricted.

Likely unrecorded immune exposures existed in these nominally healthy donors. About this clone itself: As yet, its antigen is unknown. Different DNA sequences within this sample yield the same CDR3.

The PCR used 60 Vbeta and 13 Jbeta primers. Only in-frame clones appear in the TCRdb table, and some are missing; sequencing was by immunoSEQ multiplex PCR. The sample shows approximately 160,000 clones, over 70% of them seen only once. CDR1 is KGHSH, CDR2 LQKENI, per germline. The CDR3 has 13 amino acids. V lost 3 bases to trimming and J lost 3 bases, with 7 bases between them. V is TRBV18 and J is TRBJ2-3; D gene ambiguous. This clonotype was sampled from a woman in her forties or fifties in good health and CMV-seropositive. The sequencing sample was made of PBMCs. Here the CDR3 DNA reads TGTGCCAGCTCACCGAGCCTGACAGATACGCAGTATTTT. This gives the protein CASSPSLTDTQYF.